This passage covers 12 T cell receptor beta chains from one sample sequenced in a study of T-cell reconstitution after alpha-beta-depleted transplantation in children. This sample's TCRbeta library carried unique molecular identifier barcodes. A single record per CDR3 protein comes from TCRdb applying MiXCR to the PCR reads. The sample lists 90,000 to 100,000 distinct CDR3 sequences, roughly a quarter occurring once. The sequenced sample was PBMCs, obtained before TCRalphabeta/CD19-depleted stem cell transplant. Every receptor here comes from a boy between 2 and 15 years old with acute lymphoblastic leukemia, due to receive a stem cell transplant.

The V and J genes are TRBV7-8 and TRBJ1-2, with 8 bases matching TRBD1. This CDR3 is built from 17 residues. V lost 1 base and J lost 0; bases outside the gene matches: 7. The germline CDR1 and CDR2 sequences are SGHVS and FQNEAQ. The CDR3 nucleotides are TGTGCCAGCAGCTTAGGGCCGGACAGGGCTTCTAACTATGGCTACACCTTC. Amino acid sequence: CASSLGPDRASNYGYTF.

The J gene is TRBJ2-5, the V gene TRBV20-1; D might be TRBD2 (6 bases). V lost 0 bases, J lost 2 bases, and 10 bases lay in between. Looked up from germline, CDR1 is DFQATT and CDR2 is SNEGSKA (reference sequence). CDR3 length: 14 residues. CDR3 in DNA: TGCAGTGCTAGAGATCTGCTAGCGCAAGAGACCCAGTACTTC. Amino acid sequence: CSARDLLAQETQYF.

This clonotype has at least ten counts. The V and J genes are TRBV5-1 and TRBJ2-7, with unresolved D. Deletions cut 5 bases from V and 1 base from J, with 16 bases between. CDR1 and CDR2 (germline): SGHRS, YFSETQ. The CDR3 contains 15 residues. CDR3 in DNA: TGCGCCAGCAGTTCCGGCTGGGTCGGTTCCTACGAGCAGTACTTC. The encoded protein is CASSSGWVGSYEQYF.

This clonotype has a handful of counts. This chain links TRBV12-3 or TRBV12-4 with TRBJ2-1, with 7 bases fitting TRBD1. With 5 bases clipped from V and 7 bases from J, the junction kept 5 bases outside the gene matches. This CDR3 is 13 amino acids long. The CDR3, as DNA: TGTGCCAGCAGTCGGACAGGAAGAAATGAGCAGTTCTTC. Protein sequence: CASSRTGRNEQFF.

This clonotype was seen more than once but under ten times. This chain joins TRBV29-1 and TRBJ2-3; possibly TRBD1 for D (5 bases). Trimming shortened V by 5 bases and J by 2 bases, and 11 bases separated the two germline ends. Germline CDR1 is SQVTM and CDR2 is ANQGSEA. The CDR3 loop spans 13 amino acids. The CDR3 reads CSVRQTNTDTQYF. In nucleotides, the CDR3 is TGCAGCGTTAGACAGACCAACACAGATACGCAGTATTTT.

The rearrangement joins TRBV18 to TRBJ2-4; D remains ambiguous. V gave up 2 bases and J gave up 0 bases, with 11 bases separating them. The germline gives CDR1 KGHSH, CDR2 LQKENI. CDR3 length: 16 residues. DNA of the CDR3: TGTGCCAGCTCACCAGGGCCACCTCTAGCCAAAAACATTCAGTACTTC. The encoded protein is CASSPGPPLAKNIQYF.

This clonotype has only a few counts. The chain employs TRBV12-3 or TRBV12-4 and TRBJ2-5; D unresolved. This CDR3 is 13 amino acids long. The V end lost 6 bases, the J end lost 2 bases, and 10 bases lay between the germline ends. CDR3 nucleotides: TGTGCCAGCAGCACCACAGTGCAAGAGACCCAGTACTTC. Translating it yields CASSTTVQETQYF.

This clonotype was counted between two and nine times. The chain is built from TRBV9 and TRBJ1-6; the D is unclear. CDR1 is SGDLS and CDR2 is YYNGEE in the germline V gene. This CDR3 has 13 amino acids. The ends were cut back, 4 bases at V and 5 bases at J, with 7 bases in the middle. The chain's CDR3 is CASSRMDNSPLHF. As DNA, the CDR3 is TGTGCCAGCAGCCGAATGGATAATTCACCCCTCCACTTT.

This clonotype showed up many times. The chain is built from TRBV20-1 and TRBJ2-1, with 10 bases identical to TRBD2. V was clipped by 6 bases and J by 1 base; unmatched bases: 6. Germline CDR1 is DFQATT and CDR2 is SNEGSKA (reference sequence). The CDR3 consists of 15 residues. CDR3 loop: CSAGLAEVSYNEQFF. The CDR3 coding sequence is TGCAGTGCCGGACTAGCGGAGGTTTCCTACAATGAGCAGTTCTTC.

This clonotype occurred once. As DNA, the CDR3 is TGCGCCAGCAGCTTAAATCAGGGCCAAGGGCCCCAGCATTTT. This encodes CASSLNQGQGPQHF. The rearrangement joins TRBV5-1 to TRBJ1-5; tentatively, D is TRBD1 (5 bases). Germline V gene sequence: CDR1 SGHRS, CDR2 YFSETQ. The CDR3 runs 14 residues. The V end was cut by 2 bases, the J end by 9 bases, with 15 bases between. Full variable domain (rest looked up from reference TRBV5-1 and TRBJ1-5): KAGVTQTPRYLIKTRGQQVTLSCSPISGHRSVSWYQQTPGQGLQFLFEYFSETQRNKGNFPGRFSGRQFSNSRSEMNVSTLELGDSALYLCASSLNQGQGPQHFGDGTRLSIL.

This clonotype was detected a few times. This chain uses TRBV19 with TRBJ2-7, with TRBD2 matching over 11 bases. The CDR3 has 13 amino acids. V was pared by 5 bases and J by 12 bases, with 9 bases of the junction left unmatched. CDR1 LNHDA and CDR2 SQIVND come from the germline V gene (reference sequence). CDR3: CASSGSGRALRYF. The CDR3 DNA sequence: TGTGCCAGTAGTGGTAGCGGGAGGGCCCTTCGGTACTTC. Full variable domain (remainder filled in from reference TRBV19 and TRBJ2-7): DGGITQSPKYLFRKEGQNVTLSCEQNLNHDAMYWYRQDPGQGLRLIYYSQIVNDFQKGDIAEGYSVSREKKESFPLTVTSAQKNPTAFYLCASSGSGRALRYFGPGTRLTVT.

The table lists this clonotype with many counts. This rearrangement joins TRBV10-2 to TRBJ2-6; D call uncertain. CDR1 WSHSY and CDR2 SAAADI come from the germline V gene. The CDR3 consists of 15 residues. V was shortened by 4 bases and J by 2 bases, with 9 bases between the two germline ends. CDR3 residues: CASSGSSTGANVLTF. The CDR3 nucleotides read TGCGCCAGCAGTGGAAGCTCTACTGGGGCCAACGTCCTGACTTTC.